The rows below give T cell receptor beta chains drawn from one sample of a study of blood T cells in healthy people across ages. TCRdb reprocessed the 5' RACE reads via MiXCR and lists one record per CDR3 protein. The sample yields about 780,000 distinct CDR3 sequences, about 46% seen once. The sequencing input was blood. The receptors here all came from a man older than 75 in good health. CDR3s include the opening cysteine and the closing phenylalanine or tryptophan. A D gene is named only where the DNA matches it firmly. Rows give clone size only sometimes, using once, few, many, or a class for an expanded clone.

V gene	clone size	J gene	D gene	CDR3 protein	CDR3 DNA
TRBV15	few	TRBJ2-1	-	CATKQGSSYNEQFF	TGTGCCACCAAGCAGGGGAGCTCCTACAATGAGCAGTTCTTC
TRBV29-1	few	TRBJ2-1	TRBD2	CSVDAGGDEQFF	TGCAGCGTTGATGCTGGGGGGGATGAGCAGTTCTTC
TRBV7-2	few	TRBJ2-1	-	CASSVTAGVLLNEQFF	TGTGCCAGCAGCGTTACGGCGGGTGTTCTTCTTAATGAGCAGTTCTTC
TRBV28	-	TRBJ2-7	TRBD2	CASRGVFGRVTYEQYF	TGTGCCAGCAGAGGGGTCTTCGGGAGGGTCACCTACGAGCAGTACTTC
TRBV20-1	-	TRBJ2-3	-	CSAPPASERDTQYF	TGCAGTGCCCCCCCTGCTAGCGAGAGAGATACGCAGTATTTT
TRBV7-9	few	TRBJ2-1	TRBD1	CASSFRDRGDNEQFF	TGTGCCAGCAGTTTCCGGGACAGGGGGGACAATGAGCAGTTCTTC
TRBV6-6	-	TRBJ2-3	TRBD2	CASSYSRSGGTDTRYF	TGTGCCAGCAGTTACTCCAGGAGCGGGGGCACAGATACGCGGTATTTT
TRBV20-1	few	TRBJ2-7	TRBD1	CSAAGRTGYYYEQYF	TGCAGTGCCGCTGGCCGGACAGGATACTACTACGAGCAGTACTTC
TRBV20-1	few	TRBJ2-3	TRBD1	CSARGAGGNTDTQYF	TGCAGTGCTCGGGGCGCAGGGGGCAACACAGATACGCAGTATTTT
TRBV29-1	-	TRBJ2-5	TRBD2	CSSYHGLAGGGQETQYF	TGCAGCAGTTACCATGGACTAGCGGGAGGTGGCCAAGAGACCCAGTACTTC
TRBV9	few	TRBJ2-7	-	CASSVGPDLQVYEQYF	TGTGCCAGCAGCGTAGGGCCAGATCTACAGGTTTACGAGCAGTACTTC
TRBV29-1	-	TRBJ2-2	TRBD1	CSVERTGGTGELFF	TGCAGCGTTGAACGGACAGGGGGCACCGGGGAGCTGTTTTTT
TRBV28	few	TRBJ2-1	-	CASSPPATYNEQFF	TGTGCCAGCAGCCCCCCCGCTACATACAATGAGCAGTTCTTC
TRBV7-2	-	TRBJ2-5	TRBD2	CASSFEPTSGGRRETQYF	TGTGCCAGCAGCTTCGAACCGACTAGCGGAGGAAGGAGAGAGACCCAGTACTTC
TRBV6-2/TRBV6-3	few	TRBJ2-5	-	CASSYTRAKETQYF	TGTGCCAGCAGTTATACGAGGGCCAAAGAGACCCAGTACTTC
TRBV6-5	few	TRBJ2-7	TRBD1	CASSYTPRTGGSYEQYF	TGTGCCAGCAGTTACACCCCACGGACAGGGGGGAGCTACGAGCAGTACTTC
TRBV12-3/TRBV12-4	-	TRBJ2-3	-	CASSLALRLASADTQYF	TGTGCCAGCAGTTTAGCGCTTAGACTTGCTTCAGCAGATACGCAGTATTTT
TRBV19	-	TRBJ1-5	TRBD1	CASSSGTGINQPQHF	TGTGCCAGTAGTAGCGGGACAGGGATCAATCAGCCCCAGCATTTT
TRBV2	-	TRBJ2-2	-	CASSEARTVATGELFF	TGTGCCAGCAGTGAAGCGCGGACAGTAGCCACCGGGGAGCTGTTTTTT
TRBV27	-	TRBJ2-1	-	CASSPRQVSNEQFF	TGTGCCAGCAGTCCAAGACAGGTCTCGAATGAGCAGTTCTTC
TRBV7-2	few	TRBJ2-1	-	CASSLRAISLGNEQFF	TGTGCCAGCAGCTTACGGGCAATTTCCCTGGGAAATGAGCAGTTCTTC
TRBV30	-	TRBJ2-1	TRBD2	CAWSPPVMVPGGINEQFF	TGTGCCTGGAGTCCTCCTGTTATGGTCCCGGGGGGGATAAATGAGCAGTTCTTC
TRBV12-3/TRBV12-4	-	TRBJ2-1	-	CASSWTLAGDEQFF	TGTGCCAGCTCATGGACCTTAGCCGGGGATGAGCAGTTCTTC
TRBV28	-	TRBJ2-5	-	CASSRDRLGTQYF	TGTGCCAGCAGTCGAGACAGATTAGGGACCCAGTACTTC
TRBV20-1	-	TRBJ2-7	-	CSAGDVGDPTYEQYF	TGCAGTGCTGGAGATGTAGGGGACCCTACCTACGAGCAGTACTTC
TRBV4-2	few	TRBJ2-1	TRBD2	CASSQDLAGRYNEQFF	TGTGCCAGCAGCCAAGATCTAGCGGGTCGCTACAATGAGCAGTTCTTC
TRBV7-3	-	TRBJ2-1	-	CALEGADDPYNEQFF	TGTGCCTTGGAGGGGGCGGACGACCCTTACAATGAGCAGTTCTTC
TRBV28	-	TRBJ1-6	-	CASSLSSVRGSPLHF	TGTGCCAGCAGTCTCTCTTCTGTAAGGGGTTCACCCCTCCACTTT
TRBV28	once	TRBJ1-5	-	CASRSDAGDDQPQHF	TGTGCCAGCAGATCGGACGCGGGTGACGATCAGCCCCAGCATTTT
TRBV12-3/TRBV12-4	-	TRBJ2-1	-	CASTPSSNEQFF	TGTGCCAGCACCCCAAGCTCCAATGAGCAGTTCTTC
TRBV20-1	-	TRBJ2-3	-	CSASPALRERVTDTQYF	TGCAGTGCCAGCCCCGCCTTACGGGAGAGGGTCACAGATACGCAGTATTTT
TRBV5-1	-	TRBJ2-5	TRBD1	CASSPTGQGKETQYF	TGCGCCAGCAGCCCGACGGGACAGGGGAAAGAGACCCAGTACTTC
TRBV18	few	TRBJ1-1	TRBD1	CASSPRTGRNTEAFF	TGTGCCAGCTCACCAAGGACAGGGAGGAACACTGAAGCTTTCTTT
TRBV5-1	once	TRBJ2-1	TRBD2	CASSLEGGTKFYNERFF	TGCGCCAGCAGCTTGGAAGGCGGGACTAAATTCTACAATGAGCGGTTCTTC
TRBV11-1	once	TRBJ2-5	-	CASSLVGAGTYQETQYF	TGTGCCAGCAGCTTAGTTGGGGCGGGGACGTACCAAGAGACCCAGTACTTC
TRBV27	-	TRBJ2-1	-	CASSSSDSSYNEQFF	TGTGCCAGCAGTTCTAGCGACAGCTCCTACAATGAGCAGTTCTTC
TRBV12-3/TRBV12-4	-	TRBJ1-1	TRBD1	CASSLDNRGAFF	TGTGCCAGCAGTTTAGATAACAGGGGGGCTTTCTTT
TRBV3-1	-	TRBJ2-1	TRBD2	CASSLLAGGLDEQFF	TGTGCCAGCAGCCTCCTAGCGGGAGGGCTCGATGAGCAGTTCTTC
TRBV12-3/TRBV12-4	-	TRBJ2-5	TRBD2	CASSFLSPSGGGETQYF	TGTGCCAGCAGTTTTCTCTCGCCTAGCGGGGGAGGAGAGACCCAGTACTTC
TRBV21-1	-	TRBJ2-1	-	CASTRTSGSMDEQFF	TGTGCCAGCACTCGGACTAGCGGGAGTATGGATGAGCAGTTCTTC
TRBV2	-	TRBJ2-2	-	CASSVEGGLNTGELFF	TGTGCCAGCAGTGTTGAGGGAGGTCTGAACACCGGGGAGCTGTTTTTT
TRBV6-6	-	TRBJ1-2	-	CASSYATSAGYGYTF	TGTGCCAGCAGTTACGCTACTTCGGCAGGTTATGGCTACACCTTC
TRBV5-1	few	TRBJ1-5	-	CASSFDTNPGCDQPQHF	TGCGCCAGCAGCTTTGATACAAACCCCGGTTGCGATCAGCCCCAGCATTTT
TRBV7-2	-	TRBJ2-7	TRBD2	CASSLRTTLAGGPEQYF	TGTGCCAGCAGCTTAAGGACTACTCTAGCGGGAGGGCCCGAGCAGTACTTC
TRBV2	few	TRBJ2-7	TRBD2	CASSELASGSREQYF	TGTGCCAGCAGTGAGTTGGCTAGCGGGAGCAGGGAGCAGTACTTC
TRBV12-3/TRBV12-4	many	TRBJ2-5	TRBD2	CASSLSGKMETQYF	TGTGCCAGCAGTTTGAGCGGGAAAATGGAGACCCAGTACTTC
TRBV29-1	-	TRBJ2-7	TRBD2	CSVVFRGDLSYNEQYF	TGCAGCGTCGTATTTCGGGGGGACCTCTCCTACAATGAGCAGTACTTC
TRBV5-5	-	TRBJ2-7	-	CSSGRDTGMGYEQYF	TGTTCCAGCGGCCGCGACACCGGAATGGGCTACGAGCAGTACTTC
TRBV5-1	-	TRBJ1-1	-	CASSLEWGAHTEAFF	TGCGCCAGCAGCTTGGAATGGGGTGCGCACACTGAAGCTTTCTTT
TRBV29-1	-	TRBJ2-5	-	CSVNRGREETQYF	TGCAGTGTTAACCGGGGTAGGGAGGAGACCCAGTACTTC
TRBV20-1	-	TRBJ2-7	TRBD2	CSARDETSGRDSGEQYF	TGCAGTGCTAGAGATGAGACTAGCGGGAGGGATAGCGGCGAGCAGTACTTC
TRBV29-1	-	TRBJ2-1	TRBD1	CSVEDRGQPSSYNEQFF	TGCAGCGTTGAAGACCGGGGACAGCCGAGCTCCTACAATGAGCAGTTCTTC
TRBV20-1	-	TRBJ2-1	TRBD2	CSASGASGNYNEQFF	TGCAGTGCTTCTGGAGCTAGCGGAAACTACAATGAGCAGTTCTTC
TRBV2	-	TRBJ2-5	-	CASSQGRRLQETQYF	TGTGCCAGCAGCCAAGGACGGAGACTTCAAGAGACCCAGTACTTC
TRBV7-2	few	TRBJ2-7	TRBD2	CASSYSGDYEQYF	TGTGCCAGCAGCTATAGCGGGGACTACGAGCAGTACTTC
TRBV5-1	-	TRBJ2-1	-	CASSWASSYNEQFF	TGCGCCAGCAGCTGGGCCTCCTCCTACAATGAGCAGTTCTTC
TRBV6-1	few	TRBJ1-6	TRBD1	CASSSSGQRDSPLHF	TGTGCCAGCAGCTCCTCGGGACAGCGAGATTCACCCCTCCACTTT
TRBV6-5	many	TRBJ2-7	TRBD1	CASSYSGTGEEQYF	TGTGCCAGCAGTTACTCGGGGACAGGGGAAGAGCAGTACTTC
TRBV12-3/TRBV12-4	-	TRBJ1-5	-	CASSLVGVNQPQHF	TGTGCCAGCAGCTTAGTAGGGGTCAATCAGCCCCAGCATTTT
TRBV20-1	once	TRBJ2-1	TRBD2	CSASPPSGTTYNEQFF	TGCAGTGCTAGTCCGCCTAGCGGAACCACCTACAATGAGCAGTTCTTC